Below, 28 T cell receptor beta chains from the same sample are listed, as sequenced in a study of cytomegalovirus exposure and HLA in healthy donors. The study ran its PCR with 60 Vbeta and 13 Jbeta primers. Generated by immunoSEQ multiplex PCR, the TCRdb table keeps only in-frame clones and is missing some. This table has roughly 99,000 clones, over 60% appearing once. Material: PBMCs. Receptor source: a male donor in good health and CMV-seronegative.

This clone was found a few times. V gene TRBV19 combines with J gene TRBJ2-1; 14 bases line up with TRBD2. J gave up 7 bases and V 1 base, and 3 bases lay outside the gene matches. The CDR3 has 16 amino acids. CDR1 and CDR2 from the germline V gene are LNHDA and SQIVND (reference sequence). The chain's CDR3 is CASSIATSGRGNEQFF. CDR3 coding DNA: TGTGCCAGTAGTATAGCGACTAGCGGGAGGGGGAATGAGCAGTTCTTC.

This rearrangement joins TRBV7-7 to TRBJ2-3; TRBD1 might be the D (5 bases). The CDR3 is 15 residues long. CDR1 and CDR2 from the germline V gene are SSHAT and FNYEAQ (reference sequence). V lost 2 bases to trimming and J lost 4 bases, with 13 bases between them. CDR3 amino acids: CASSLRGSRSDTQYF. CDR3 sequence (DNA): TGTGCCAGCAGCTTAAGGGGCAGCCGCTCAGATACGCAGTATTTT.

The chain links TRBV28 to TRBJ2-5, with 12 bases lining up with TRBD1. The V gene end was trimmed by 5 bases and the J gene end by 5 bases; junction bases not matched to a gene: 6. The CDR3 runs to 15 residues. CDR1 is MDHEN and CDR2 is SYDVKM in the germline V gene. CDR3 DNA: TGTGCCAGCAGTCCGGGGACAGGGGGCGCGGAGACCCAGTACTTC. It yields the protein CASSPGTGGAETQYF. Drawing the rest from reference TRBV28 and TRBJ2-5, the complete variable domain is DVKVTQSSRYLVKRTGEKVFLECVQDMDHENMFWYRQDPGLGLRLIYFSYDVKMKEKGDIPEGYSVSREKKERFSLILESASTNQTSMYLCASSPGTGGAETQYFGPGTRLLVL.

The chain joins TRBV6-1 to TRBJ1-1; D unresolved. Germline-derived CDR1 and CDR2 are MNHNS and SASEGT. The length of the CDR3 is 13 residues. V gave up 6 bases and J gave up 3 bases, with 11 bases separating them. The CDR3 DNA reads TGTGCCAGCAGCAGGTCGTGGGACACTGAAGCTTTCTTT. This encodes CASSRSWDTEAFF.

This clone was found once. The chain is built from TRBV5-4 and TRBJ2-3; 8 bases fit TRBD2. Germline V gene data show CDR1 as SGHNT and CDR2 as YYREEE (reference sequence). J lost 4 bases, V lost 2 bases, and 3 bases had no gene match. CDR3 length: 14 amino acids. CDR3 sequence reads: CASSFAGGADTQYF. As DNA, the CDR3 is TGTGCCAGCAGCTTTGCGGGAGGAGCAGATACGCAGTATTTT. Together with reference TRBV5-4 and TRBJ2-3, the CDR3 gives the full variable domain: ETGVTQSPTHLIKTRGQQVTLRCSSQSGHNTVSWYQQALGQGPQFIFQYYREEENGRGNFPPRFSGLQFPNYSSELNVNALELDDSALYLCASSFAGGADTQYFGPGTRLTVL.

The CDR3 region is CASSYQRQGTYEQYF. The CDR3 DNA reads TGTGCCAGCAGTTACCAAAGACAGGGTACCTACGAGCAGTACTTC. The rearrangement links TRBV6-5 to TRBJ2-7; 7 nucleotides line up with TRBD1. J lost 2 bases, V lost 2 bases, and 6 bases had no gene match. The CDR3 spans 15 residues. Germline CDR1 reads MNHEY; CDR2 reads SVGAGI.

CDR3 nucleotide sequence: TGTGCCAGCAGCCCCCGCGGGGGATTGAGAACCAAAAACATTCAGTACTTC. Translation: CASSPRGGLRTKNIQYF. The chain employs TRBV21-1 and TRBJ2-4; the table assigns TRBD2, which was not confirmed against the DNA. TRBV21-1 is listed as a pseudogene. This CDR3 comprises 17 residues.

The CDR3 loop is CSARDLREQYF. CDR3 in DNA: TGCAGTGCTAGAGATCTCAGGGAGCAGTACTTC. The J gene is TRBJ2-7, the V gene TRBV20-1; unclear D gene. V lost 0 bases, J lost 7 bases, and 7 bases lay in between. The germline V gene encodes CDR1 DFQATT and CDR2 SNEGSKA (reference sequence). The CDR3 consists of 11 residues.

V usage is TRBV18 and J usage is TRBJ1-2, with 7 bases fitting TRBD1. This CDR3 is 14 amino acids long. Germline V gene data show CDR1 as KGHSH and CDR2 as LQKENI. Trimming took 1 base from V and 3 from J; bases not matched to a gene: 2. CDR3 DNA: TGTGCCAGCTCACCACGACAGGGCGACTATGGCTACACCTTC. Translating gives CASSPRQGDYGYTF. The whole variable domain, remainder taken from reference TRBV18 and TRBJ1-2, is NAGVMQNPRHLVRRRGQEARLRCSPMKGHSHVYWYRQLPEEGLKFMVYLQKENIIDESGMPKERFSAEFPKEGPSILRIQQVVRGDSAAYFCASSPRQGDYGYTFGSGTRLTVV.

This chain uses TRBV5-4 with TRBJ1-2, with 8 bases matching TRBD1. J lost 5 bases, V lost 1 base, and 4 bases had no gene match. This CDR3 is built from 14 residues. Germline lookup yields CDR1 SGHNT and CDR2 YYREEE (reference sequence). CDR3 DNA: TGTGCCAGCAGCTTGACCCAGGGGGCGTATGGCTACACCTTC. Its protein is CASSLTQGAYGYTF.

The CDR3: CASSMGLAGIGETQYF. The CDR3, as DNA: TGTGCCAGCAGCATGGGACTAGCGGGGATCGGGGAGACCCAGTACTTC. This chain joins TRBV27 and TRBJ2-5; 13 bases line up with TRBD2. Germline trimming cut 6 bases from V and 5 bases from J; bases unmatched to any gene: 9. CDR1 and CDR2 (germline): MNHEY, SMNVEV (reference sequence). The length of the CDR3 is 16 residues.

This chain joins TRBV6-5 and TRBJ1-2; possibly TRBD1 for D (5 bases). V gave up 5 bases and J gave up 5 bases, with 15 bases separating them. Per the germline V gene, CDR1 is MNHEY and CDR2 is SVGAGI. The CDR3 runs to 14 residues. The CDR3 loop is CASSKDKEWYGYTF. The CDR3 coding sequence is TGTGCCAGCAGTAAGGACAAAGAATGGTATGGCTACACCTTC.

The CDR3 DNA is TGTGCCAGCAGCCCTGGACTAGCGGGTTTAGGTGAGCAGTTCTTC. Encoded protein: CASSPGLAGLGEQFF. V is TRBV2 and J is TRBJ2-1, with 11 bases identical to TRBD2. V shed 6 bases, J shed 9 bases, and the junction held 10 bases outside the gene matches. CDR1 SNHLY and CDR2 FYNNEI come from the germline V gene. The CDR3 is made up of 15 amino acids. The full variable domain, with the rest looked up from reference TRBV2 and TRBJ2-1, is EPEVTQTPSHQVTQMGQEVILRCVPISNHLYFYWYRQILGQKVEFLVSFYNNEISEKSEIFDDQFSVERPDGSNFTLKIRSTKLEDSAMYFCASSPGLAGLGEQFFGPGTRLTVL.

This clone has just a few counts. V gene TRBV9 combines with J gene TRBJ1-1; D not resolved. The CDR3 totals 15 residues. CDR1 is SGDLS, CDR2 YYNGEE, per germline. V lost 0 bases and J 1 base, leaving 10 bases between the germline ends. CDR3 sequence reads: CASSVEDLPNTEAFF. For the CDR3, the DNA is TGTGCCAGCAGCGTAGAAGACTTACCGAACACTGAAGCTTTCTTT.

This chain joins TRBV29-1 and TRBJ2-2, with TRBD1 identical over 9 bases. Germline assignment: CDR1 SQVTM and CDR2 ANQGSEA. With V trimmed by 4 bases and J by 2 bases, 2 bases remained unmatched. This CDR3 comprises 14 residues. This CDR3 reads CSVVTGGNTGELFF. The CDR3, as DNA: TGCAGCGTTGTAACAGGGGGCAACACCGGGGAGCTGTTTTTT.

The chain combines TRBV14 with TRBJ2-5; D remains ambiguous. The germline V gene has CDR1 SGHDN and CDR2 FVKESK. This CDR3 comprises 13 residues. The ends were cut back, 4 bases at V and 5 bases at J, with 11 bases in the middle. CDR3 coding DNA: TGTGCCAGCAGCCCCCAGAGGTGGGAGACCCAGTACTTC. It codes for CASSPQRWETQYF. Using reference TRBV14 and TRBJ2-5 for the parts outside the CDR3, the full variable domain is EAGVTQFPSHSVIEKGQTVTLRCDPISGHDNLYWYRRVMGKEIKFLLHFVKESKQDESGMPNNRFLAERTGGTYSTLKVQPAELEDSGVYFCASSPQRWETQYFGPGTRLLVL.

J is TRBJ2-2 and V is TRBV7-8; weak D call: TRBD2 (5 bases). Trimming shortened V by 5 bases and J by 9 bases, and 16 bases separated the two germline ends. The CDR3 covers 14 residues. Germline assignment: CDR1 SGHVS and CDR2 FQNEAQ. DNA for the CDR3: TGTGCCAGCAGCCCTCCCGGGCCGACTAGGGAGCTGTTTTTT. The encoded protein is CASSPPGPTRELFF.

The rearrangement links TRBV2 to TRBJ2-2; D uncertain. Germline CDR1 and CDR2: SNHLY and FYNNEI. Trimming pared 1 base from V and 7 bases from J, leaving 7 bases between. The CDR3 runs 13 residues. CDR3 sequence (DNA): TGTGCCAGCAGTGAAGATTTGTACGGGGAGCTGTTTTTT. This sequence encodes CASSEDLYGELFF.

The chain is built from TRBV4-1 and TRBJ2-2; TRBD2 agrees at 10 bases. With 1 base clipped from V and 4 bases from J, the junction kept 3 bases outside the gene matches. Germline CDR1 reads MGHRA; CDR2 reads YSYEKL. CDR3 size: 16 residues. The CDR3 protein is CASSQGLAGFTGELFF. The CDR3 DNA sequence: TGCGCCAGCAGCCAAGGACTAGCGGGTTTCACCGGGGAGCTGTTTTTT.

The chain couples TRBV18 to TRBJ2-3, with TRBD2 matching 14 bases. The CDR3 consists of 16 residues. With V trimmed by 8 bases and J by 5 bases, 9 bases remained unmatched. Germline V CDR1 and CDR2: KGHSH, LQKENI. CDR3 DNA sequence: TGTGCCAGCCCGAAGACTAGCGGGAGGGCCGGAGATACGCAGTATTTT. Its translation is CASPKTSGRAGDTQYF.

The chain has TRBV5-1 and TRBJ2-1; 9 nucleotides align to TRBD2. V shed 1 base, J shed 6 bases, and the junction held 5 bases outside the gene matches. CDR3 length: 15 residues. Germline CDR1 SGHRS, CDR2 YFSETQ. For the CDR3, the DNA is TGCGCCAGCAGCTTGAGTCTAGCGGGAACCAATGAGCAGTTCTTC. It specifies CASSLSLAGTNEQFF.

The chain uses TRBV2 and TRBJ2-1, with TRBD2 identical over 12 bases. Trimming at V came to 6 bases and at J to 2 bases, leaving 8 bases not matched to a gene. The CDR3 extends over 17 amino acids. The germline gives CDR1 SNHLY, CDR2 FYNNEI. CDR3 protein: CASRGTSGRDAYNEQFF. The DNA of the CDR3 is TGTGCCAGCAGGGGGACTAGCGGGCGCGATGCCTACAATGAGCAGTTCTTC.

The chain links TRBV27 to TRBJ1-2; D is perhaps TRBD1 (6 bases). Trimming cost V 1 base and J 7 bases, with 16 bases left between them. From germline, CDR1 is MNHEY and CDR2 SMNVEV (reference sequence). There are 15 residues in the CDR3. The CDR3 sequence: CASSLYTGSIFGYTF. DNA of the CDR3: TGTGCCAGCAGTTTATACACAGGGTCCATATTTGGCTACACCTTC.

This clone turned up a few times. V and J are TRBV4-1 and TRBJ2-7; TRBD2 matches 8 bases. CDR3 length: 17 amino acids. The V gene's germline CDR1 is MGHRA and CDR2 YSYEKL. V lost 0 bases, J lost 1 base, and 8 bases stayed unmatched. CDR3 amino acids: CASSQDPTSGLSYEQYF. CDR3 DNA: TGCGCCAGCAGCCAAGATCCCACTAGCGGATTATCCTACGAGCAGTACTTC.

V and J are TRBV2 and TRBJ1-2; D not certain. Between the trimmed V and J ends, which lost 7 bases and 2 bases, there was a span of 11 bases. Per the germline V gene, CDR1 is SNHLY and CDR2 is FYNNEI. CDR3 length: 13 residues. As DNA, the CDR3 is TGTGCCAGCATGCTCAGAAACAACTATGGCTACACCTTC. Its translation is CASMLRNNYGYTF.

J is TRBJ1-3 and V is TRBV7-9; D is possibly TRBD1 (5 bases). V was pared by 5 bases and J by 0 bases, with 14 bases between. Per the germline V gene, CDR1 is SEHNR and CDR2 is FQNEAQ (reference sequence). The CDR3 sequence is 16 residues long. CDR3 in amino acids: CASSRKGLSSGNTIYF. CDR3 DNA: TGTGCCAGCAGCCGGAAGGGGCTGAGCTCTGGAAACACCATATATTTT.

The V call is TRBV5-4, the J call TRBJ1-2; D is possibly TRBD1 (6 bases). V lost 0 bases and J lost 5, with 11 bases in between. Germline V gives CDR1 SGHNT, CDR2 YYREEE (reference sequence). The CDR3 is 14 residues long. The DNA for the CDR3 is TGTGCCAGCAGCTTGGACAGGGTGAATTATGGCTACACCTTC. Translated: CASSLDRVNYGYTF.

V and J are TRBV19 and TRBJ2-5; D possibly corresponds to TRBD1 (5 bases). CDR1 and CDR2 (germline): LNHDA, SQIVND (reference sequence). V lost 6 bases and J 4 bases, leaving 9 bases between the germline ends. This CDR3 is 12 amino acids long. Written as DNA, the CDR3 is TGTGCCAGTAGAGGGGAATCAGAGACCCAGTACTTC. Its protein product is CASRGESETQYF.